What follows describes a single T cell receptor beta chain. The data are from a study of blood T cell repertoires in COVID-19. Study details: Whether acute or convalescent, the COVID-19 samples came from the United States, Italy and Spain. From T cells, B-cell-depleted T cells, or PBMCs came the material, which was cDNA or gDNA.

The germline V gene has CDR1 SGHTS and CDR2 YDEGEE. Trimming at V came to 1 base and at J to 6 bases, leaving 7 bases not matched to a gene. The CDR3 loop spans 16 amino acids. In the original workflow: By means of reference gene primer amplification, nucleated cell counts were estimated. Libraries were prepared by immunoSEQ multiplex PCR; TCRdb keeps only in-frame clonotypes and omits some of them. For V, J and clone size, that table is used; D and trimming come from the DNA. The sample shows approximately 40,000 clones, about 88% of them seen only once. The origin of this receptor is a human donor in a cohort sampled during active COVID-19. The V call is TRBV5-8, the J call TRBJ2-2, with 9 bases matching TRBD2. The sample consisted of peripheral blood. The CDR3 is CASSLSAGGPPGELFF. CDR3 nucleotides: TGTGCCAGCAGCTTGTCGGCGGGGGGGCCCCCCGGGGAGCTGTTTTTT.